This TCR beta chain was recovered during a study of shared clonotypes between healthy human individuals. The study's findings and limits: The study generally estimated greater richness for naive than memory subsets.

This CDR3 has 18 amino acids. CDR1 is MNHEY and CDR2 is SMNVEV in the germline V gene (reference sequence). Trimming cost V 3 bases and J 0 bases, with 19 bases left between them. TCRdb's table, derived via immunoSEQ multiplex PCR, lists solely in-frame clones and lacks some. The table lists some 2,500,000 clones, 80% to 95% of them singletons. Worth noting for this clone: What it recognizes is unknown.

The J gene is TRBJ2-3, the V gene TRBV27; either TRBD1 or TRBD2 may supply D (6 bases each). The sequence came from a man in his late teens or twenties in good health. Some clones in this sample may be carry-over from other donors' samples. Sequences were obtained from naive CD4+ T cells from PBMCs. Subset defined: CD45RA+ positively selected. CDR3 sequence reads: CASSFRGRSYESTDTQYF. The CDR3 nucleotides are TGTGCCAGCAGTTTCCGGGGGCGGTCTTATGAAAGCACAGATACGCAGTATTTT.